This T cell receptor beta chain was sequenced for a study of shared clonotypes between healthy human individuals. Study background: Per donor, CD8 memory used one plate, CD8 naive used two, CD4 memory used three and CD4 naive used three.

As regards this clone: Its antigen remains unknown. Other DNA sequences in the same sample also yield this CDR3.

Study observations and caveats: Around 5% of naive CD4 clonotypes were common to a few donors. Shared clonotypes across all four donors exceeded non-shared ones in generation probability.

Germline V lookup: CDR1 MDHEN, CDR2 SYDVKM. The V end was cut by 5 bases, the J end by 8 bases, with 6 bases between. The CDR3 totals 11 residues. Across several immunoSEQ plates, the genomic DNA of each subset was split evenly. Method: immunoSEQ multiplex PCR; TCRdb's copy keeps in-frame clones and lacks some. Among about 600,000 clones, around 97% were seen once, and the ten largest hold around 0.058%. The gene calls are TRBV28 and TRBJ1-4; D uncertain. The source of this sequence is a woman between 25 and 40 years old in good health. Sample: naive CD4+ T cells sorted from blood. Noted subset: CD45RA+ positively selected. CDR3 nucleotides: TGTGCCAGCAGTCTTGTGGAAAAACTGTTTTTT. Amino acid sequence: CASSLVEKLFF.